A selection of T cell receptor beta chains follows, all from one sample in a study of blood T cells in healthy people across ages. Each CDR3 protein is one row after TCRdb ran MiXCR on the 5' RACE reads. The sample records fewer than 700,000 distinct CDR3 sequences, around 48% being singletons. The source material was blood. Receptor source: a man older than 75 in good health. Both conserved end residues are part of each CDR3. A D gene is named only where the DNA matches it firmly. Some rows have no size entry. The others give once, few or many, or a class for an expanded clone.

size: few; J: TRBJ2-5; D: .; V: TRBV7-2; DNA: TGTGCCAGCAGCTTAGTGCTCGGTGCAGAGGGGACCCAGTACTTC; CDR3: CASSLVLGAEGTQYF
size: few; J: TRBJ2-1; D: .; V: TRBV6-2/TRBV6-3; DNA: TGTGCCAGCAGCCACGGGGAACCGGGCGAGCAGTTCTTC; CDR3: CASSHGEPGEQFF
size: .; J: TRBJ2-1; D: .; V: TRBV10-3; DNA: TGTGCCATCAGTGAGAGACTAGACCGTGAGCAGTTCTTC; CDR3: CAISERLDREQFF
size: .; J: TRBJ2-7; D: TRBD1; V: TRBV25-1; DNA: TGTGCCAGCAGTGAATCCGCGACAGGGAGCTCCTACGAGCAGTACTTC; CDR3: CASSESATGSSYEQYF
size: .; J: TRBJ2-1; D: .; V: TRBV3-1; DNA: TGTGCCAGCAGCCACGAGCTAGCGGAGCAGTTCTTC; CDR3: CASSHELAEQFF
size: .; J: TRBJ2-3; D: .; V: TRBV5-1; DNA: TGCGCCAGCAGCATCCCTAGCGGCACAGATACGCAGTATTTT; CDR3: CASSIPSGTDTQYF
size: .; J: TRBJ2-7; D: .; V: TRBV6-2/TRBV6-3; DNA: TGTGCCAGCAGTCTAGGGGGGAGTCTCTCCTACGAGCAGTACTTC; CDR3: CASSLGGSLSYEQYF
size: .; J: TRBJ2-1; D: .; V: TRBV12-3/TRBV12-4; DNA: TGTGCCAGCAGTTTGTCAGTAGCGTATGAGCAGTTCTTC; CDR3: CASSLSVAYEQFF
size: .; J: TRBJ2-5; D: .; V: TRBV29-1; DNA: TGCAGCGTTGCCCTGACACGCCAAGAGACCCAGTACTTC; CDR3: CSVALTRQETQYF
size: .; J: TRBJ2-1; D: .; V: TRBV4-3; DNA: TGCGCCAGCAGCGATCATGTAAAAGACTACAATGAGCAGTTCTTC; CDR3: CASSDHVKDYNEQFF
size: .; J: TRBJ2-7; D: .; V: TRBV25-1; DNA: TGTGCCAGCAGTGAATTACAGTCGGACGAGCAGTACTTC; CDR3: CASSELQSDEQYF
size: .; J: TRBJ1-3; D: .; V: TRBV11-1; DNA: TGTGCCAGCAGCTTCGGCGGAAACACCATATATTTT; CDR3: CASSFGGNTIYF
size: .; J: TRBJ2-5; D: TRBD2; V: TRBV7-9; DNA: TGTGCCAGCAGCTTGACGGGGGGGGAACTTGAGACCCAGTACTTC; CDR3: CASSLTGGELETQYF
size: once; J: TRBJ1-6; D: .; V: TRBV7-3; DNA: TGTGCCAGCAGCTACAACGGGGGTTCTAATTCACCCCTCCACTTT; CDR3: CASSYNGGSNSPLHF
size: few; J: TRBJ1-6; D: .; V: TRBV20-1; DNA: TGCAGTGCCACCCCGGGCGGCTCCTATAATTCACCCCTCCACTTT; CDR3: CSATPGGSYNSPLHF
size: .; J: TRBJ2-1; D: .; V: TRBV10-1; DNA: TGCGCCAGCAGTGAGGGTAGTCCTCTTGGGGAGCAGTTCTTC; CDR3: CASSEGSPLGEQFF
size: few; J: TRBJ1-2; D: .; V: TRBV7-2; DNA: TGTGCCAGCAGCTTAAACGGTGCCTATGGCTACACCTTC; CDR3: CASSLNGAYGYTF